This T cell receptor (beta chain) was recovered during a study of blood T cells in healthy people across ages. On the study more broadly: When template switching was applied, about one barcoded beta molecule was captured per two T cells.

The CDR3 consists of 17 residues. V was trimmed by 5 bases and J by 4 bases, leaving 21 bases between them. Germline V gene sequence: CDR1 MGHRA, CDR2 YSYEKL. Whole-study results and caveats: There were more naive CD4+ cells and higher diversity in long-lived donors than in aged donors. Those diversity estimates obtained from one million T cells were thought to be underestimates.

This clonotype was seen more than once but under ten times. What it binds is unknown. A J-beta primer mix and a sample-barcoded 5' primer were used in a second PCR of roughly 6 to 11 cycles. Sequencing of every sample gave 2.5 million or more CDR3-containing paired-end reads. TCRdb used MiXCR to reprocess the 5' RACE reads, holding one entry per CDR3 protein. The table lists 550,000 to 750,000 distinct CDR3 sequences, more than 20% of them singletons. The chain is built from TRBV4-1 and TRBJ2-1; D remains ambiguous. The receptor comes from a man aged 65 to 85 in good health. The material sequenced was blood. The CDR3 region is CASSVRAGASSYNEQFF. CDR3 DNA sequence: TGCGCCAGCAGCGTAAGGGCTGGCGCGAGTTCATACAATGAGCAGTTCTTC.